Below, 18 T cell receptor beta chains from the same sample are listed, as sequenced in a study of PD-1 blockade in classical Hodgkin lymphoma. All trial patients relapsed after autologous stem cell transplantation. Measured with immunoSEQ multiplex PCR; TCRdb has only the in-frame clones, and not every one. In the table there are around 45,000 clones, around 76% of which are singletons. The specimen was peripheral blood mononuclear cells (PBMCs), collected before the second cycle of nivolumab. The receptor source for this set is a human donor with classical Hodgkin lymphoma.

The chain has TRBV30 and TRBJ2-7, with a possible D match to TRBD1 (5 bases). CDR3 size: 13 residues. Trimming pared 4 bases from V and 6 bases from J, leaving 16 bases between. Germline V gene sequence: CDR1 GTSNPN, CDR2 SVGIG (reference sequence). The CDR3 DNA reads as TGTGCCTGGAACCGCCCCGAAAGGGGCGAGCAGTACTTC. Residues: CAWNRPERGEQYF. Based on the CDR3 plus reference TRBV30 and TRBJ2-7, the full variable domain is SQTIHQWPATLVQPVGSPLSLECTVEGTSNPNLYWYRQAAGRGLQLLFYSVGIGQISSEVPQNLSASRPQDRQFILSSKKLLLSDSGFYLCAWNRPERGEQYFGPGTRLTVT.

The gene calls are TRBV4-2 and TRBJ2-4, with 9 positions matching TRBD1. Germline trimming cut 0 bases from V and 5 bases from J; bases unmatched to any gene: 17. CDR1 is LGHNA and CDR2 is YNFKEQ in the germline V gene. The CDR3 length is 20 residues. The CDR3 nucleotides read TGTGCCAGCAGCCAAGATCCGGAATATTGGGAGAGGGACAGGGAAAACATTCAGTACTTC. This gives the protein CASSQDPEYWERDRENIQYF.

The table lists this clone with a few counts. CDR3 sequence reads: CASSPSTGGVSSYEQYF. CDR3 nucleotides: TGTGCCAGCTCACCCTCCACTGGGGGGGTGAGCTCCTACGAGCAGTACTTC. This chain joins TRBV18 and TRBJ2-7, with 7 bases matching TRBD2. The CDR3 covers 17 residues. J gave up 0 bases and V 3 bases, and 11 bases lay outside the gene matches. Germline assignment: CDR1 KGHSH and CDR2 LQKENI.

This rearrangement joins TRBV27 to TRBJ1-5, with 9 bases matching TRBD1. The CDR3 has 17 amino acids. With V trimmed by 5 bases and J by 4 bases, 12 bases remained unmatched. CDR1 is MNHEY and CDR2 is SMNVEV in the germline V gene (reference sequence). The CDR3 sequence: CASSLTRTGDTNQPQHF. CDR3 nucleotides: TGTGCCAGCAGTCTAACTCGGACAGGGGACACAAATCAGCCCCAGCATTTT.

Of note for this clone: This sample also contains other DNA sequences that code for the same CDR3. Written as DNA, the CDR3 is TGTGCCAGCAGTTACTCGAAAGGTGGAGGGAACACTGAAGCTTTCTTT. Protein: CASSYSKGGGNTEAFF. The rearrangement joins TRBV6-6 to TRBJ1-1, with D uncertain. Germline CDR1 reads MNHNY; CDR2 reads SVGAGI (reference sequence). This CDR3 has 16 residues. V was clipped by 0 bases and J by 1 base, with 12 bases between them.

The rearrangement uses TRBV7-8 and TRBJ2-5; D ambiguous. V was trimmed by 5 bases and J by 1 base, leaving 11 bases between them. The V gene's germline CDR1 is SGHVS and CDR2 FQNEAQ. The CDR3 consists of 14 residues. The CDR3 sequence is CASSPNILQETQYF. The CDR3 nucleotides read TGTGCCAGCAGCCCCAACATCCTCCAAGAGACCCAGTACTTC.

CDR3 DNA: TGTGCCAGCAGTCGTTGGGAACGGCAAGAGACCCAGTACTTC. Protein product: CASSRWERQETQYF. The chain carries TRBV27 and TRBJ2-5; D remains ambiguous. Germline lookup yields CDR1 MNHEY and CDR2 SMNVEV (reference sequence). Trimming left V 5 bases short and J 2 bases short, with 12 bases between. CDR3 length equals 14 residues.

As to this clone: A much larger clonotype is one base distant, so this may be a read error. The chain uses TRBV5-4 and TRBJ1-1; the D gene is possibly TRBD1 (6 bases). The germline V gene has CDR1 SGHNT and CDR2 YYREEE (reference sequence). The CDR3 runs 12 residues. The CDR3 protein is CVSEGGDTEAFF. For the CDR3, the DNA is TGTGTCAGCGAGGGGGGCGACACTGAAGCTTTCTTT.

In DNA, the CDR3 is TGCAGCGTTGAAGATCTTGATAGGGCCAAGCAGTACTTC. Protein: CSVEDLDRAKQYF. The chain recombines TRBV29-1 with TRBJ2-7; D gene ambiguous. The CDR3 runs to 13 residues. V lost 0 bases to trimming and J lost 8 bases, with 14 bases between them. Germline lookup yields CDR1 SQVTM and CDR2 ANQGSEA.

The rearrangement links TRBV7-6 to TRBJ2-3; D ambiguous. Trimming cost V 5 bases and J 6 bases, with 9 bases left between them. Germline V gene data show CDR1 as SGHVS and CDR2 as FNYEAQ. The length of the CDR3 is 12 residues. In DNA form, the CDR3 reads TGTGCCAGCAGCCATTTTAGGGATACGCAGTATTTT. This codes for CASSHFRDTQYF.

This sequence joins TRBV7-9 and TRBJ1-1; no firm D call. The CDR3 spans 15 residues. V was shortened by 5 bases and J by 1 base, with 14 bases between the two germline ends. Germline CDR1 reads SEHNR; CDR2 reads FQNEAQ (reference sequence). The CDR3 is CASSPPLAENTEAFF. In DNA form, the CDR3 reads TGTGCCAGCAGCCCTCCCCTGGCAGAGAACACTGAAGCTTTCTTT.

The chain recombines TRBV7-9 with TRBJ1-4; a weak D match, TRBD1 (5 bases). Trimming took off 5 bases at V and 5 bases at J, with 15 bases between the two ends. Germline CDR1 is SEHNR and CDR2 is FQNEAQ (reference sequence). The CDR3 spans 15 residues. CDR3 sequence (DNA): TGTGCCAGCAGCCGATATGGGGCCCTAAATGAAAAACTGTTTTTT. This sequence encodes CASSRYGALNEKLFF.

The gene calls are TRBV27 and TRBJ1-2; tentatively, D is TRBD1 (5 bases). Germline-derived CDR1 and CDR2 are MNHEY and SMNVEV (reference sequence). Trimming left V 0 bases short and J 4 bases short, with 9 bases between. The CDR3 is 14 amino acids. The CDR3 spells CASSLSTGVYGYTF. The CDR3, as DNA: TGTGCCAGCAGTTTATCAACAGGAGTCTATGGCTACACCTTC.

CDR3 nucleotide sequence: TGCGCCAGCAGCCAGGGGAGGACAGGGGGCTTAGAGCAGTACTTC. This sequence encodes CASSQGRTGGLEQYF. The chain joins TRBV4-3 to TRBJ2-7; the match to TRBD1 covers 11 bases. Germline-derived CDR1 and CDR2 are LGHNA and YSLEER. With 3 bases clipped from V and 7 bases from J, the junction kept 8 bases outside the gene matches. The length of the CDR3 is 15 residues.

CDR3 DNA sequence: TGTGCCAGCAGTTACCTGAACACTGAAGCTTTCTTT. Translation: CASSYLNTEAFF. The rearrangement uses TRBV6-5 and TRBJ1-1; no clear D. Trimming pared 2 bases from V and 0 bases from J, leaving 1 base between. The CDR3 runs to 12 residues. Germline CDR1 reads MNHEY; CDR2 reads SVGAGI.

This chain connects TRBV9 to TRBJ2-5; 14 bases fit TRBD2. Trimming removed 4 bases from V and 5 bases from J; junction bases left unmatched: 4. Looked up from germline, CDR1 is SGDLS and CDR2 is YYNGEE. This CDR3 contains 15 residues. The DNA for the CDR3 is TGTGCCAGCAGCCCACGACTAGCGGGGGGGGAGACCCAGTACTTC. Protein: CASSPRLAGGETQYF.

The chain's CDR3 is CASSVVSRWDPYNEQFF. In DNA form, the CDR3 reads TGTGCCAGCAGCGTAGTATCTCGGTGGGACCCTTACAATGAGCAGTTCTTC. V gene TRBV9 combines with J gene TRBJ2-1; either TRBD1 or TRBD2 may supply D (5 bases each). The CDR3 is made up of 17 amino acids. Germline V gene lookup returns CDR1 SGDLS and CDR2 YYNGEE. V gave up 0 bases and J gave up 4 bases, with 17 bases separating them.

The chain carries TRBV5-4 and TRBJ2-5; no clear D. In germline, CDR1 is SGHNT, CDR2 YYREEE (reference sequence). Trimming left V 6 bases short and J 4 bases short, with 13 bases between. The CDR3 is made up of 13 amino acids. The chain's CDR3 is CASILVPGETQYF. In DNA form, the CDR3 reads TGTGCCAGCATCCTTGTACCGGGAGAGACCCAGTACTTC. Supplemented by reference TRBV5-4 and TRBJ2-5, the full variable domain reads ETGVTQSPTHLIKTRGQQVTLRCSSQSGHNTVSWYQQALGQGPQFIFQYYREEENGRGNFPPRFSGLQFPNYSSELNVNALELDDSALYLCASILVPGETQYFGPGTRLLVL.